This T cell receptor beta chain emerged from a study of memory CD4+ T cells and cytomegalovirus serostatus. The CDR3 has 14 residues. V shed 3 bases, J shed 5 bases, and the junction held 6 bases outside the gene matches. Germline V gene data show CDR1 as SGHAT and CDR2 as FQNNGV. Single viable CD3+CD4+CD8-CD45RO+ cells were sorted as the memory CD4+ T cells. TCRdb's copy holds only in-frame clones and misses some; the assay was immunoSEQ multiplex PCR. The sample records about 53,000 clones, 81% being singletons. The TCR comes from an adult in good health and CMV-seronegative. The sequencing input was memory CD4+ T cells from blood. The rearrangement joins TRBV11-2 to TRBJ1-1; 7 bases line up with TRBD1. The CDR3: CASSFRQGGTEAFF. The CDR3 region has the DNA TGTGCCAGCAGCTTCAGACAGGGAGGAACTGAAGCTTTCTTT.